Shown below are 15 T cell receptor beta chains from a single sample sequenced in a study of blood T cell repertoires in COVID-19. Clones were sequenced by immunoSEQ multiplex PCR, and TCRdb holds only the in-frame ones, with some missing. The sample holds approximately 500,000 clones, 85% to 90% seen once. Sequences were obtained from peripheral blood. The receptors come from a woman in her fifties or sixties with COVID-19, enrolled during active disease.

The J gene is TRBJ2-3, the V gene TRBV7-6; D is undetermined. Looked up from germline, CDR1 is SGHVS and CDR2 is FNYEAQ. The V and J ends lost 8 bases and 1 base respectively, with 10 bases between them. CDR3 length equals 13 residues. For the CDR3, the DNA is TGTGCCAGCGGGCAGGTCCGCACAGATACGCAGTATTTT. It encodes CASGQVRTDTQYF.

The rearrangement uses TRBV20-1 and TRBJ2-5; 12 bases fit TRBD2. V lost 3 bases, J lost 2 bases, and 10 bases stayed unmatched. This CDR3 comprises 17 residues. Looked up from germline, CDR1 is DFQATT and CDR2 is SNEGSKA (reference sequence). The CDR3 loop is CSASPLAGGSGQETQYF. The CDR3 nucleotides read TGCAGTGCTAGTCCCCTAGCGGGGGGGAGCGGGCAAGAGACCCAGTACTTC.

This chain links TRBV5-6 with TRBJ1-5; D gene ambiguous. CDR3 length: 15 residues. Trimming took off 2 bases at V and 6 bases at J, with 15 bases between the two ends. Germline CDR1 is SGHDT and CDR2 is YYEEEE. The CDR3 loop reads CASSFGRFSPQPQHF. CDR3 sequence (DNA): TGTGCCAGCAGCTTTGGCAGGTTTTCACCTCAGCCCCAGCATTTT.

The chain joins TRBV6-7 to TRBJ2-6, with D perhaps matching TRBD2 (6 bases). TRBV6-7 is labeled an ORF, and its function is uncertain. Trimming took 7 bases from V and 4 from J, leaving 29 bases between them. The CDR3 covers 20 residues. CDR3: CASIIRGFVGVWSGANVLTF. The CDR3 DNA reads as TGTGCCAGCATCATACGGGGGTTCGTGGGAGTCTGGTCCGGGGCCAACGTCCTGACTTTC.

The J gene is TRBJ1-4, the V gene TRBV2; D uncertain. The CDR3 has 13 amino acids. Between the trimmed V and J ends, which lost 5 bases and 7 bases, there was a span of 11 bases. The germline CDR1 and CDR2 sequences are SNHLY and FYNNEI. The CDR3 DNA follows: TGTGCCAGCAGTCAAATAACGGGTGAAAAACTGTTTTTT. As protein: CASSQITGEKLFF.

The CDR3 sequence is CSVRYGYEKLFF. The CDR3 DNA reads as TGCAGCGTGAGGTATGGGTATGAAAAACTGTTTTTT. The V and J genes are TRBV29-1 and TRBJ1-4; D remains unclear. Trimming shortened V by 6 bases and J by 6 bases, and 11 bases separated the two germline ends. Germline CDR1 is SQVTM and CDR2 is ANQGSEA. The CDR3 covers 12 residues. Together with reference TRBV29-1 and TRBJ1-4, the CDR3 gives the full variable domain: SAVISQKPSRDICQRGTSLTIQCQVDSQVTMMFWYRQQPGQSLTLIATANQGSEATYESGFVIDKFPISRPNLTFSTLTVSNMSPEDSSIYLCSVRYGYEKLFFGSGTQLSVL.

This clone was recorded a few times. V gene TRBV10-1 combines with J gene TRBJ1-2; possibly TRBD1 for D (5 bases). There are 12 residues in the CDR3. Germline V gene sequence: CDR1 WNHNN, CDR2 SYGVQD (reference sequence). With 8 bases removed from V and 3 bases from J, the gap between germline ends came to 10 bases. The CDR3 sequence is CASGARYYGYTF. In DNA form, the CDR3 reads TGCGCCAGCGGGGCAAGGTACTATGGCTACACCTTC.

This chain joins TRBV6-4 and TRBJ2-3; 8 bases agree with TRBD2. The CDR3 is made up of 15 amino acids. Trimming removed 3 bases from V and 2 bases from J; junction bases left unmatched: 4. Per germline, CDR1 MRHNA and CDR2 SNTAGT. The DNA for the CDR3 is TGTGCCAGCAGTGATCGCGGGGGGTACACAGATACGCAGTATTTT. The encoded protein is CASSDRGGYTDTQYF.

This chain's CDR3 is CASMVRNTQYF. CDR3 coding DNA: TGTGCCAGCATGGTGAGGAATACGCAGTATTTT. This rearrangement joins TRBV2 to TRBJ2-3; D remains unclear. Germline lookup yields CDR1 SNHLY and CDR2 FYNNEI. The germline V and J ends were trimmed by 7 bases and 7 bases, with 9 bases remaining between them. This CDR3 region has 11 residues.

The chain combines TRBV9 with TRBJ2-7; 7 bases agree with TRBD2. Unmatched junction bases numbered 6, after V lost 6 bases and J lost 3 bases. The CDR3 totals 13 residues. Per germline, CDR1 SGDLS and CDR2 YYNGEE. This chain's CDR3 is CASTGPGGYEQYF. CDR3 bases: TGTGCCAGCACCGGCCCGGGGGGCTACGAGCAGTACTTC. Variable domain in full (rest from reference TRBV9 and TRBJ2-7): DSGVTQTPKHLITATGQRVTLRCSPRSGDLSVYWYQQSLDQGLQFLIQYYNGEERAKGNILERFSAQQFPDLHSELNLSSLELGDSALYFCASTGPGGYEQYFGPGTRLTVT.

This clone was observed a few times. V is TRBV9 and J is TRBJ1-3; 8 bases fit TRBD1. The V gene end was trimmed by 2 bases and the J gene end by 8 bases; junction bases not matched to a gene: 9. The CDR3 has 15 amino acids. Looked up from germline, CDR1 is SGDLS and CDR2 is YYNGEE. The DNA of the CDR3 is TGTGCCAGCAGCGTCGGACAGGGAATGGTCGACACCATATATTTT. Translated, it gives CASSVGQGMVDTIYF.

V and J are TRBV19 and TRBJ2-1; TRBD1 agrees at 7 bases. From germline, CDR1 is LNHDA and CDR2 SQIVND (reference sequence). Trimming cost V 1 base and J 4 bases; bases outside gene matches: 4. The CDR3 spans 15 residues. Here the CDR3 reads CASSIVGTAYNEQFF. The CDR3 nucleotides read TGTGCCAGTAGTATAGTCGGGACAGCGTACAATGAGCAGTTCTTC.

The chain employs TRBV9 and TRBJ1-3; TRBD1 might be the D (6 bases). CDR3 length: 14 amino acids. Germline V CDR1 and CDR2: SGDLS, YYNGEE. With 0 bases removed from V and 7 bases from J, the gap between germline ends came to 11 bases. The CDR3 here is CASSVGTGSNTIYF. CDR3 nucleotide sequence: TGTGCCAGCAGCGTAGGAACAGGGTCGAACACCATATATTTT. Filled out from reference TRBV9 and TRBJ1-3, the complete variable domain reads DSGVTQTPKHLITATGQRVTLRCSPRSGDLSVYWYQQSLDQGLQFLIQYYNGEERAKGNILERFSAQQFPDLHSELNLSSLELGDSALYFCASSVGTGSNTIYFGEGSWLTVV.

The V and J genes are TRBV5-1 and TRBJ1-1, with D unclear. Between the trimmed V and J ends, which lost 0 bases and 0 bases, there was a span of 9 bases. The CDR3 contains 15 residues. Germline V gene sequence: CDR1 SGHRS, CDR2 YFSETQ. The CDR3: CASSLGGRMNTEAFF. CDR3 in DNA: TGCGCCAGCAGCTTGGGCGGCCGCATGAACACTGAAGCTTTCTTT.

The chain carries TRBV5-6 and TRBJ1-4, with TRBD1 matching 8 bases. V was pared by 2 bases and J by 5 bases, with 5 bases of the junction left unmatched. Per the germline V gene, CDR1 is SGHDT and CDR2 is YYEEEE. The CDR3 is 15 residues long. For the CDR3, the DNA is TGTGCCAGCAGCTTACGACAGGGGAGGAATGAAAAACTGTTTTTT. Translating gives CASSLRQGRNEKLFF.